A single sample is the source of the 8 T cell receptor beta chains below, sequenced in a study of response to subunit inactivated influenza vaccine. Each CDR3 protein gets one entry after TCRdb re-called the RT-PCR reads with MiXCR. The data contain more than 450,000 distinct CDR3 sequences, less than 8% of them seen just once; the ten biggest clones take up 13%. The specimen comprised PBMCs from blood, sampled roughly 24 months after vaccination. All receptors derive from a man between 50 and 75 years old who received an inactivated influenza vaccine.

In this sample, this clonotype turned up many times. The J gene is TRBJ2-7, the V gene TRBV6-1; TRBD2 matches at 10 bases. Germline loops: CDR1 MNHNS, CDR2 SASEGT. J gave up 2 bases and V 6 bases, and 4 bases lay outside the gene matches. This CDR3 spans 14 amino acids. The DNA for the CDR3 is TGTGCCAGCAGAAGGACTAGCGGTCCCTACGAGCAGTACTTC. It is translated as CASRRTSGPYEQYF.

This clonotype was recorded a few times. The V and J genes are TRBV6-1 and TRBJ2-7; 8 bases align to TRBD2. Germline V lookup: CDR1 MNHNS, CDR2 SASEGT. V dropped 2 bases and J dropped 7; count of bases not matched to a gene: 13. CDR3 length: 16 residues. The CDR3 DNA reads as TGTGCCAGCAGTGAAAAGGCGGGAGGAGGGGCGAGGGAGCAGTACTTC. It encodes CASSEKAGGGAREQYF.

This sequence joins TRBV12-3 or TRBV12-4 and TRBJ1-4; maybe TRBD1 (5 bases). The CDR3 contains 14 residues. Trimming took off 1 base at V and 10 bases at J, with 13 bases between the two ends. Here the CDR3 reads CASSLEDRYGKLFF. For the CDR3, the DNA is TGTGCCAGCAGTTTAGAAGACAGATACGGAAAACTGTTTTTT.

This clonotype was detected many times. The V and J genes are TRBV5-1 and TRBJ2-5, with D perhaps assigned TRBD1 or TRBD2 (5 bases each). The germline gives CDR1 SGHRS, CDR2 YFSETQ. CDR3 length: 14 residues. V lost 7 bases and J lost 2, with 15 bases in between. CDR3 sequence: CASRDSGGQETQYF. The CDR3 DNA follows: TGCGCCAGCCGTGACAGCGGAGGACAAGAGACCCAGTACTTC.

The chain recombines TRBV12-3 or TRBV12-4 with TRBJ1-1, with D possibly matching TRBD1 (5 bases). The CDR3 runs 14 residues. V was cut by 6 bases and J by 1 base, with 12 bases left in between. The CDR3 loop reads CASSIQAGNTEAFF. CDR3 in DNA: TGTGCCAGCAGCATACAGGCTGGGAACACTGAAGCTTTCTTT.

This clonotype was detected only once. The V call is TRBV18, the J call TRBJ2-1; 9 bases match TRBD2. V gave up 4 bases and J gave up 9 bases; unmatched junction bases: 10. Germline V gene data show CDR1 as KGHSH and CDR2 as LQKENI. The CDR3 is 15 residues long. As DNA, the CDR3 is TGTGCCAGCTCACATAGCGGGAGCCCCCCGGTTGAGCAGTTCTTC. This gives the protein CASSHSGSPPVEQFF.

This clonotype showed up just a few times. This chain joins TRBV4-3 and TRBJ1-2; a possible D gene is TRBD1 (5 bases). V lost 4 bases to trimming and J lost 2 bases, with 14 bases between them. Per the germline V gene, CDR1 is LGHNA and CDR2 is YSLEER. This CDR3 region has 15 residues. The CDR3 DNA reads as TGCGCCAGCAGCCTCCTGGGGGGAAGCAACTATGGCTACACCTTC. Translation: CASSLLGGSNYGYTF.

This clonotype was seen a few times. The gene calls are TRBV10-1 and TRBJ1-1, with 8 bases identical to TRBD1. CDR3 length: 16 amino acids. V dropped 6 bases and J dropped 1; count of bases not matched to a gene: 10. Germline V lookup: CDR1 WNHNN, CDR2 SYGVQD (reference sequence). The CDR3 here is CASSWNPGTGNTEAFF. The CDR3, as DNA: TGCGCCAGCAGCTGGAACCCCGGGACAGGGAACACTGAAGCTTTCTTT.